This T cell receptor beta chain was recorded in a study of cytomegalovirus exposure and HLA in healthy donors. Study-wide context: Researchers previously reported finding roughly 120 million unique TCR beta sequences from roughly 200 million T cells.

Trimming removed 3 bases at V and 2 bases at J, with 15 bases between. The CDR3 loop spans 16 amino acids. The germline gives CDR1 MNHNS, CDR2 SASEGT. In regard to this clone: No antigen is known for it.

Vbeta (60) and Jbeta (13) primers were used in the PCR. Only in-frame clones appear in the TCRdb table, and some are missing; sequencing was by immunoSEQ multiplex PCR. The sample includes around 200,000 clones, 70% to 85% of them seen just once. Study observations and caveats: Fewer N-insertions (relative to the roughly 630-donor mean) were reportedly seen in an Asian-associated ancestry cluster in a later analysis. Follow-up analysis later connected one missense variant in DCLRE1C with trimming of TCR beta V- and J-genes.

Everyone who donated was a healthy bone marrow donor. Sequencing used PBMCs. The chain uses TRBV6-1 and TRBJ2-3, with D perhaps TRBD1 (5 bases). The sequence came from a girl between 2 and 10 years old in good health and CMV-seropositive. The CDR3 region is CASSDRQFSFTDTQYF. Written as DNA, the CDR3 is TGTGCCAGCAGTGACCGACAGTTTTCCTTCACAGATACGCAGTATTTT.